This T cell receptor (beta chain) was found in a study of shared clonotypes between healthy human individuals. Sequenced by immunoSEQ multiplex PCR; TCRdb stores in-frame clones only, minus some. The sample contains about 520,000 clones, over 70% of which appear only once. The ends lost 2 bases at V and 9 bases at J; junction bases unmatched: 7. The CDR3 is made up of 15 amino acids. Germline assignment: CDR1 MDHEN and CDR2 SYDVKM. This chain uses TRBV28 with TRBJ1-6; TRBD1 agrees at 7 bases. Sequenced material: PBMCs. The TCR originated in a middle-aged woman in good health. Some clones in this sample may be carry-over from other donors' samples. The CDR3 DNA reads as TGTGCCAGCAGTTTAAGACAGGGTTTGGGTTCACCCCTCCACTTT. Translated: CASSLRQGLGSPLHF.